This TCR beta chain was captured by sequencing in a study of response to subunit inactivated influenza vaccine. Study observations and caveats: Authors suggested each seasonal flu vaccination may recruit only limited numbers of new T cells.

This clonotype was counted many times. Antigen: not known. One entry per CDR3 protein, called by TCRdb with MiXCR from the RT-PCR reads. The repertoire holds around 540,000 distinct CDR3 sequences, with about 11% as singletons. This CDR3 contains 15 residues. CDR1 is LGHNA and CDR2 is YNFKEQ in the germline V gene. Trimming removed 0 bases at V and 4 bases at J, with 10 bases between. Sequenced here: PBMCs from blood, sampled on the day of vaccination. This chain joins TRBV4-2 and TRBJ2-1; the D gene is possibly TRBD2 (6 bases). The source of this sequence is a man aged 45-65 years who received an inactivated influenza vaccine. The CDR3 reads CASSQDLRGYNEQFF. The CDR3 DNA is TGTGCCAGCAGCCAAGATTTGCGGGGTTACAATGAGCAGTTCTTC.